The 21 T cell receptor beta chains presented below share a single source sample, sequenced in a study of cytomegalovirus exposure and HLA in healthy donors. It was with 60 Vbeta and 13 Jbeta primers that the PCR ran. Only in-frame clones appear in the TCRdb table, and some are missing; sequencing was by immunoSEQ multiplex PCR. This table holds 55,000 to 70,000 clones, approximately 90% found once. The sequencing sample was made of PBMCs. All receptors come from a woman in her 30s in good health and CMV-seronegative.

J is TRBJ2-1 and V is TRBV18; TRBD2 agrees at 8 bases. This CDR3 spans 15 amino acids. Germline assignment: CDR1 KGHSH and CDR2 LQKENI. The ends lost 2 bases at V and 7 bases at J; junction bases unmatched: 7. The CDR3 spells CASSPGAGAENEQFF. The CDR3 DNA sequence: TGTGCCAGCTCACCAGGAGCGGGAGCAGAAAATGAGCAGTTCTTC.

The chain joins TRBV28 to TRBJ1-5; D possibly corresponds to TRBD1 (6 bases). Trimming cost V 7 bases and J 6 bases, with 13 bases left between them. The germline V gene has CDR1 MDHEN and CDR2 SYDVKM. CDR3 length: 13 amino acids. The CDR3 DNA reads TGTGCCAGCACCGGGACACGTATTCAGCCCCAGCATTTT. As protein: CASTGTRIQPQHF.

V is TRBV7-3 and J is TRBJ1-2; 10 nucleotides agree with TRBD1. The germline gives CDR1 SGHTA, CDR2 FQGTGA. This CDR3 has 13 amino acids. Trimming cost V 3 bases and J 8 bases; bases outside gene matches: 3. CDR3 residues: CASSFGQGGGYTF. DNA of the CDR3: TGTGCCAGCAGCTTCGGACAGGGGGGAGGCTACACCTTC.

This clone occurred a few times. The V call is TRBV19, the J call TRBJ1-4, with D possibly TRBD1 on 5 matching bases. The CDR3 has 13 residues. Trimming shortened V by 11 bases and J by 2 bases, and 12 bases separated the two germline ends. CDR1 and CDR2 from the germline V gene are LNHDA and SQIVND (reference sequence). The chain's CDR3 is CAVSGLTNEKLFF. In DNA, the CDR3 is TGTGCCGTCTCAGGGCTCACTAATGAAAAACTGTTTTTT.

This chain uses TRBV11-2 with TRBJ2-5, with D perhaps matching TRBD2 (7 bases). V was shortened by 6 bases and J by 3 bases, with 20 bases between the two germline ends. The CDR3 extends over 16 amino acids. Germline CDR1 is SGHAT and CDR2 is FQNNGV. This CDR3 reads CASSPLRGGKEETQYF. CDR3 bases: TGTGCCAGCAGTCCACTGAGGGGGGGAAAAGAAGAGACCCAGTACTTC. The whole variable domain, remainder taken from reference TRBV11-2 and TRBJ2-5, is EAGVAQSPRYKIIEKRQSVAFWCNPISGHATLYWYQQILGQGPKLLIQFQNNGVVDDSQLPKDRFSAERLKGVDSTLKIQPAKLEDSAVYLCASSPLRGGKEETQYFGPGTRLLVL.

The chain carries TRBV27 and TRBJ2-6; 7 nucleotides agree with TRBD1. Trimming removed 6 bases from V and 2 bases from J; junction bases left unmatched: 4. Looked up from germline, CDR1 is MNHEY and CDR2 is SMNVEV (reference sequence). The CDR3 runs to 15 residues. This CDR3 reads CASRRQGAGANVLTF. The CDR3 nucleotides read TGTGCCAGCAGAAGACAGGGTGCTGGGGCCAACGTCCTGACTTTC.

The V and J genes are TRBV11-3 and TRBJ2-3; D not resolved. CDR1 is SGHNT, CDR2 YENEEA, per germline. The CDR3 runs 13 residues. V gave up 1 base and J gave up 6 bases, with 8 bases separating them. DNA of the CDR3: TGTGCCAGCAGCTTAGTTAGTGGTGATACGCAGTATTTT. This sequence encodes CASSLVSGDTQYF.

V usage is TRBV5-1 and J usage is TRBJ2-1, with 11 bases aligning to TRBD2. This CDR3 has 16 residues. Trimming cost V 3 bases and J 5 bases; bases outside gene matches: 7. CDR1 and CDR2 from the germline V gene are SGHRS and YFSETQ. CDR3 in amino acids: CASSSGTSGFHNEQFF. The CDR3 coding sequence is TGCGCCAGCAGCTCTGGGACTAGCGGTTTTCACAATGAGCAGTTCTTC.

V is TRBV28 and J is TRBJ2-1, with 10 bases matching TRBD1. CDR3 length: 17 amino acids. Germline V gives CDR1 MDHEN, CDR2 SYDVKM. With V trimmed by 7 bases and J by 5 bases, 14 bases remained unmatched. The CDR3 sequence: CASIHTAGTGAHNEQFF. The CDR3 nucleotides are TGTGCCAGCATTCACACCGCGGGGACAGGGGCCCACAATGAGCAGTTCTTC.

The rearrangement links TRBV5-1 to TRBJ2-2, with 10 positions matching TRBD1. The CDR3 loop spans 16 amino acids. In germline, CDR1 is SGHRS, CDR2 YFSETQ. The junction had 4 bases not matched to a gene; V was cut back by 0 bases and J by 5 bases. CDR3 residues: CASSLGQGARTGELFF. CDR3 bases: TGCGCCAGCAGCTTGGGACAGGGGGCGCGGACCGGGGAGCTGTTTTTT.

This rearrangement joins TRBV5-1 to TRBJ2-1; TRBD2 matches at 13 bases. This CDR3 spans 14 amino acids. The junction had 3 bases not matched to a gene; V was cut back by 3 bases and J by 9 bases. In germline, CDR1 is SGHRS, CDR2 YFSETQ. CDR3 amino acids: CASSWGLAGSEQFF. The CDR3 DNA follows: TGCGCCAGCAGCTGGGGACTAGCGGGAAGTGAGCAGTTCTTC.

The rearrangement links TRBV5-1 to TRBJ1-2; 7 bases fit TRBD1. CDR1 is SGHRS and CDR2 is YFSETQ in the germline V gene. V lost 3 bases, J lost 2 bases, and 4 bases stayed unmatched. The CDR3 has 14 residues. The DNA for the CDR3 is TGCGCCAGCAGCTCCGGACAGGCCAACTATGGCTACACCTTC. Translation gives CASSSGQANYGYTF.

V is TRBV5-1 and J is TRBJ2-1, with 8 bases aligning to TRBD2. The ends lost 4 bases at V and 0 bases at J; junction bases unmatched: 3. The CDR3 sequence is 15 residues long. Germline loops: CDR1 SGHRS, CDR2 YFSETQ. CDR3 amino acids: CASSESGSSYNEQFF. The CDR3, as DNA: TGCGCCAGCAGCGAAAGCGGGAGCTCCTACAATGAGCAGTTCTTC.

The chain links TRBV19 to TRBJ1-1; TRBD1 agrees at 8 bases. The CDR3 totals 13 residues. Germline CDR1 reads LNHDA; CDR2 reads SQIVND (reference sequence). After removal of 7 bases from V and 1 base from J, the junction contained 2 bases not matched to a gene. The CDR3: CASKDRANTEAFF. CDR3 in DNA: TGTGCCAGTAAGGACAGGGCGAACACTGAAGCTTTCTTT.

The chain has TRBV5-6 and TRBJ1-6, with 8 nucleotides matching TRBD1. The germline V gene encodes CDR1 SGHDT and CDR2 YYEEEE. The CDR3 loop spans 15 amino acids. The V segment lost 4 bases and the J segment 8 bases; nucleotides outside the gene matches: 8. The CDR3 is CASSPVGQGYSPLHF. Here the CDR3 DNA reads TGTGCCAGCAGCCCGGTTGGACAGGGATATTCACCCCTCCACTTT. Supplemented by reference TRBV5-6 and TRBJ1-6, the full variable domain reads DAGVTQSPTHLIKTRGQQVTLRCSPKSGHDTVSWYQQALGQGPQFIFQYYEEEERQRGNFPDRFSGHQFPNYSSELNVNALLLGDSALYLCASSPVGQGYSPLHFGNGTRLTVT.

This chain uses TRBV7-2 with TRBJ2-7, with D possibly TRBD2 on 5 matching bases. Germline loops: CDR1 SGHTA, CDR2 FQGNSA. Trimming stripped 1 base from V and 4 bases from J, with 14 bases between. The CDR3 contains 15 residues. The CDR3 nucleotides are TGTGCCAGCAGCTTAGTCGGGGAGAGAGGGTACGAGCAGTACTTC. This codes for CASSLVGERGYEQYF. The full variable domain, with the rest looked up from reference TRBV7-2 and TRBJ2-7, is GAGVSQSPSNKVTEKGKDVELRCDPISGHTALYWYRQSLGQGLEFLIYFQGNSAPDKSGLPSDRFSAERTGGSVSTLTIQRTQQEDSAVYLCASSLVGERGYEQYFGPGTRLTVT.

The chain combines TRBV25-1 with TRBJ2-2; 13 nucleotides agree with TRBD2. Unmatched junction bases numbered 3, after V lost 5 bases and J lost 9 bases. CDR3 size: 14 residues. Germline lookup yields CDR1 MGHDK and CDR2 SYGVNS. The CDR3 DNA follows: TGTGCCAGCAGTAGGACTAGCGGGAGTAGGGAGCTGTTTTTT. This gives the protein CASSRTSGSRELFF.

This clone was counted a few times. CDR3 sequence (DNA): TGTGCCAGCAGTGACGGCGGCCCCACAGATACGCAGTATTTT. Residues: CASSDGGPTDTQYF. The chain is built from TRBV6-4 and TRBJ2-3; D remains ambiguous. There are 14 residues in the CDR3. Germline CDR1 reads MRHNA; CDR2 reads SNTAGT. V was clipped by 2 bases and J by 2 bases, with 8 bases between them.

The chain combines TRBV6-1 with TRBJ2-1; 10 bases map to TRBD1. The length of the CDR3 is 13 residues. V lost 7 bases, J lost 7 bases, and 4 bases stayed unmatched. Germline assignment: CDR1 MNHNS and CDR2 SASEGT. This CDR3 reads CASTDRGPNEQFF. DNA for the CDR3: TGTGCCAGCACCGACAGGGGGCCGAATGAGCAGTTCTTC.

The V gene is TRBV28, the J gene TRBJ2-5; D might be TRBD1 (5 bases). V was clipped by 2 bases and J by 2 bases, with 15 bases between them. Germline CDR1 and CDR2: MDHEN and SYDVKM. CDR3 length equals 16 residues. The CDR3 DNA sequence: TGTGCCAGCAGTTTACTTCAGGGATTAAATCAAGAGACCCAGTACTTC. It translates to CASSLLQGLNQETQYF. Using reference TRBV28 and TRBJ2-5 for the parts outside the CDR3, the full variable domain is DVKVTQSSRYLVKRTGEKVFLECVQDMDHENMFWYRQDPGLGLRLIYFSYDVKMKEKGDIPEGYSVSREKKERFSLILESASTNQTSMYLCASSLLQGLNQETQYFGPGTRLLVL.

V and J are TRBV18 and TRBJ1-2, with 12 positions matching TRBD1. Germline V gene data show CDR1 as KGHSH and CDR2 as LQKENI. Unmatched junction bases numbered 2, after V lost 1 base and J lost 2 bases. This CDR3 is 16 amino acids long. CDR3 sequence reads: CASSPQGTGGNYGYTF. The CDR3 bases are TGTGCCAGCTCACCACAAGGGACAGGGGGCAACTATGGCTACACCTTC.